This TCR beta chain was sequenced during a study of cytotoxic CD8 clonotypes in ibrutinib-treated CLL. Across the study: On average, each sample had some 260,000 productive templates and more than 85,000 productive rearrangements.

V lost 5 bases and J 2 bases, leaving 8 bases between the germline ends. The CDR3 totals 13 residues. CDR1 is MNHEY and CDR2 is SVGAGI in the germline V gene. Sequencing sought depths of 1 in 200,000 to 1 in 1 million T cells. Measured with immunoSEQ multiplex PCR; TCRdb has only the in-frame clones, and not every one. The sample lists fewer than 90,000 clones, about 82% seen once, with under 7% in the top ten. This receptor was obtained from a human donor with chronic lymphocytic leukemia. J is TRBJ2-3 and V is TRBV6-5; D is possibly TRBD1 (5 bases). This sample comprised PBMCs, obtained before ibrutinib treatment. The CDR3 reads CASSRTLTDTQYF. The CDR3 DNA reads as TGTGCCAGCAGTAGGACACTCACAGATACGCAGTATTTT.